Reported below is one TCR beta chain. The CDR3 spans 15 residues. Per germline, CDR1 MDHEN and CDR2 SYDVKM. Trimming cost V 6 bases and J 1 base, with 13 bases left between them. This entry belongs to a study of blood T cell repertoires in COVID-19. Enrollees, about 18 to 95 years old, lived in around 23 US areas. For recovered donors of Cohort 3, there were two negative PCRs, clearance, or symptom resolution. The assay was immunoSEQ multiplex PCR, and TCRdb's table has in-frame clones only and misses some. The sample shows about 180,000 clones, roughly 83% of them seen only once. Specimen: PBMCs or T cells enriched from blood (not recorded which). This receptor was obtained from a woman between 25 and 40 years old who had recovered from COVID-19. The V gene is TRBV28, the J gene TRBJ1-5; possibly TRBD1 for D (5 bases). The CDR3 DNA reads as TGTGCCAGCAGCCCGGGACTTTCCAGCAATCAGCCCCAGCATTTT. Amino acid sequence: CASSPGLSSNQPQHF.